Presented here are 20 T cell receptor beta chains from one specimen sequenced in a study of cytomegalovirus exposure and HLA in healthy donors. Use of 60 Vbeta and 13 Jbeta primers characterized the PCR. Some clones are missing from TCRdb's copy, which holds only in-frame ones; the method was immunoSEQ multiplex PCR. The sample lists 150,000 to 200,000 clones, about 59% occurring once. The specimen was PBMCs. These receptors were obtained from a man aged 35 to 55 in good health and CMV-seronegative.

This clone came up a few times. The gene calls are TRBV11-1 and TRBJ2-7; TRBD2 might be the D (6 bases). Trimming removed 4 bases from V and 7 bases from J, with 17 bases in between. In germline, CDR1 is SGHAT, CDR2 FQDESV (reference sequence). This CDR3 region has 14 residues. The CDR3 nucleotides are TGTGCCAGCAGCTCCTGGGACTCTTCGGGGGAGCAGTACTTC. Its translation: CASSSWDSSGEQYF.

This clone was observed a handful of times. This sequence joins TRBV9 and TRBJ1-4, with D tentatively TRBD1 (5 bases). Trimming cost V 0 bases and J 8 bases, with 26 bases left between them. The CDR3 loop spans 19 amino acids. Germline loops: CDR1 SGDLS, CDR2 YYNGEE. The CDR3 DNA reads TGTGCCAGCAGCGTAGGGGAGGGGAGAGCGTCCGAGCCAGGGGAAAAACTGTTTTTT. It yields the protein CASSVGEGRASEPGEKLFF.

V usage is TRBV7-2 and J usage is TRBJ1-5; possible D gene TRBD1, 5 bases. The CDR3 has 16 residues. Trimming stripped 1 base from V and 7 bases from J, with 17 bases between. CDR1 and CDR2 from the germline V gene are SGHTA and FQGNSA. The CDR3 coding sequence is TGTGCCAGCAGCTTAGAAGGGGTTGCGGGGGTCCAGCCCCAGCATTTT. Amino acid sequence: CASSLEGVAGVQPQHF.

There are a few counts of this clone. The rearrangement joins TRBV9 to TRBJ2-3, with TRBD1 matching 9 bases. CDR1 and CDR2 (germline): SGDLS, YYNGEE. The trim removed 3 bases at V and 3 bases at J, leaving 8 bases unmatched. The CDR3 consists of 16 residues. CDR3 nucleotides: TGTGCCAGCAGCGCCGCGGGACAGGGTCGGACAGATACGCAGTATTTT. It translates to CASSAAGQGRTDTQYF.

The CDR3 DNA reads as TGTGCCAGCAGCTTAAAAACGGGACTAGCGGCGAACACCGGGGAGCTGTTTTTT. This translates into CASSLKTGLAANTGELFF. This chain connects TRBV11-2 to TRBJ2-2; 11 nucleotides align to TRBD2. The V gene end was trimmed by 2 bases and the J gene end by 0 bases; junction bases not matched to a gene: 5. The CDR3 runs to 18 residues. The V gene's germline CDR1 is SGHAT and CDR2 FQNNGV.

The rearrangement uses TRBV9 and TRBJ1-3, with TRBD1 as a possible D gene (5 bases). Germline CDR1 reads SGDLS; CDR2 reads YYNGEE. The length of the CDR3 is 15 residues. The germline V and J ends were trimmed by 0 bases and 4 bases, with 11 bases remaining between them. The CDR3 sequence: CASSVDGGGGNTIYF. Written as DNA, the CDR3 is TGTGCCAGCAGCGTAGACGGGGGAGGGGGAAACACCATATATTTT.

As DNA, the CDR3 is TGTGCCAGCAGGAAAGGGTTGGGGGGGACTACCAGCACAGATACGCAGTATTTT. Translation gives CASRKGLGGTTSTDTQYF. The gene calls are TRBV9 and TRBJ2-3, with 7 bases lining up with TRBD2. The CDR3 is 18 residues long. Germline V gives CDR1 SGDLS, CDR2 YYNGEE. Trimming removed 5 bases from V and 0 bases from J; junction bases left unmatched: 15.

This chain uses TRBV7-6 with TRBJ2-3; 14 nucleotides agree with TRBD2. V was clipped by 4 bases and J by 2 bases; unmatched bases: 8. This CDR3 comprises 18 residues. Germline V CDR1 and CDR2: SGHVS, FNYEAQ. The CDR3 reads CASSSHGTSGSLTDTQYF. The CDR3 bases are TGTGCCAGCAGCTCACACGGGACTAGCGGGAGCCTCACAGATACGCAGTATTTT. The variable domain in full, completed from reference TRBV7-6 and TRBJ2-3, reads GAGVSQSPRYKVTKRGQDVALRCDPISGHVSLYWYRQALGQGPEFLTYFNYEAQQDKSGLPNDRFSAERPEGSISTLTIQRTEQRDSAMYRCASSSHGTSGSLTDTQYFGPGTRLTVL.

This clone occurred once. V usage is TRBV19 and J usage is TRBJ1-1, with D maybe TRBD1 (5 bases). CDR3 size: 17 residues. The V end was cut by 6 bases, the J end by 3 bases, with 23 bases between. The V gene's germline CDR1 is LNHDA and CDR2 SQIVND (reference sequence). Here the CDR3 DNA reads TGTGCCAGTAGGCCTACCGGGGTCGGGGGACGGGACACTGAAGCTTTCTTT. Its translation is CASRPTGVGGRDTEAFF.

This clone was seen a single time. CDR3 DNA: TGTGCCAGCAGCCCCTCACAGGGTTCGACCACCGGGGAGCTGTTTTTT. Its protein product is CASSPSQGSTTGELFF. V usage is TRBV7-2 and J usage is TRBJ2-2, with D possibly TRBD1 on 6 matching bases. There are 16 residues in the CDR3. Trimming shortened V by 5 bases and J by 4 bases, and 17 bases separated the two germline ends. The germline gives CDR1 SGHTA, CDR2 FQGNSA. Full variable domain (remainder filled in from reference TRBV7-2 and TRBJ2-2): GAGVSQSPSNKVTEKGKDVELRCDPISGHTALYWYRQSLGQGLEFLIYFQGNSAPDKSGLPSDRFSAERTGGSVSTLTIQRTQQEDSAVYLCASSPSQGSTTGELFFGEGSRLTVL.

This chain uses TRBV18 with TRBJ2-3; 7 positions agree with TRBD1. CDR1 is KGHSH and CDR2 is LQKENI in the germline V gene. CDR3 size: 15 residues. Trimming cost V 3 bases and J 4 bases; bases outside gene matches: 7. In DNA, the CDR3 is TGTGCCAGCTCACCTGAGACAGGGAGCCCAGATACGCAGTATTTT. Protein product: CASSPETGSPDTQYF.

Comments on this clone: At one end the junction does not follow the germline gene, possibly because of a read error. The chain couples TRBV7-9 to TRBJ2-1, with TRBD2 matching 16 bases. Germline CDR1 is SEHNR and CDR2 is FQNEAQ (reference sequence). The CDR3 totals 16 residues. The CDR3 protein is CSSSPGTSGRANEQFF. CDR3 coding DNA: TGTTCCAGCAGCCCTGGGACTAGCGGGAGGGCCAATGAGCAGTTCTTC.

V usage is TRBV2 and J usage is TRBJ2-7, with D uncertain. Deletions cut 7 bases from V and 0 bases from J, with 10 bases between. Per germline, CDR1 SNHLY and CDR2 FYNNEI. CDR3 length: 13 amino acids. CDR3 sequence: CASIRSFSYEQYF. The CDR3 region has the DNA TGTGCCAGCATCAGATCCTTCTCCTACGAGCAGTACTTC.

The table lists this clone with a few counts. V and J are TRBV7-6 and TRBJ2-1; 7 bases align to TRBD1. CDR1 and CDR2 from the germline V gene are SGHVS and FNYEAQ. The CDR3 runs 15 residues. J lost 1 base, V lost 2 bases, and 2 bases had no gene match. The CDR3, as DNA: TGTGCCAGCAGCTTACCGGGACAGTCCTACAATGAGCAGTTCTTC. As protein: CASSLPGQSYNEQFF.

The CDR3: CASNRRMGGTEQYF. CDR3 nucleotides: TGTGCCAGCAACCGAAGGATGGGCGGGACCGAGCAGTACTTC. The gene calls are TRBV6-1 and TRBJ2-7; tentative D call: TRBD2 (6 bases). V was cut by 7 bases and J by 6 bases, with 19 bases left in between. CDR3 length: 14 residues. CDR1 and CDR2 (germline): MNHNS, SASEGT.

A word on this clone: An end of the junction differs from the germline gene, which may be a read error. The rearrangement joins TRBV7-7 to TRBJ2-7, with TRBD2 identical over 11 bases. The germline V gene encodes CDR1 SSHAT and CDR2 FNYEAQ (reference sequence). CDR3 length equals 15 residues. Here the CDR3 DNA reads TGTGCTAGCAGCCCCCTAGCGGGAGGTTCTTACGAGCAGTACTTC. Amino acids: CASSPLAGGSYEQYF.

The chain uses TRBV15 and TRBJ2-3; no definite D call. Trimming took 3 bases from V and 3 from J, leaving 13 bases between them. CDR1 is LNHNV and CDR2 is YYDKDF in the germline V gene (reference sequence). This CDR3 comprises 15 residues. CDR3 region: CATSRSRIETDTQYF. CDR3 in DNA: TGTGCCACCAGCAGGAGCCGCATAGAAACAGATACGCAGTATTTT.

The chain recombines TRBV27 with TRBJ1-2; tentative D call: TRBD1 (5 bases). CDR1 MNHEY and CDR2 SMNVEV come from the germline V gene (reference sequence). Trimming removed 2 bases from V and 2 bases from J, with 6 bases in between. The CDR3 has 13 amino acids. The CDR3 region has the DNA TGTGCCAGCAGTTTAAAGGGGAACTATGGCTACACCTTC. Protein product: CASSLKGNYGYTF.

V is TRBV7-2 and J is TRBJ2-7; 11 bases align to TRBD2. The V gene's germline CDR1 is SGHTA and CDR2 FQGNSA. V lost 2 bases to trimming and J lost 2 bases; unmatched junction nucleotides: 11. This CDR3 contains 18 residues. The CDR3 region has the DNA TGTGCCAGCAGCTTATCGGGAATCCTAGCGGGAGGTACCTACGAGCAGTACTTC. Translation: CASSLSGILAGGTYEQYF.

This clone was observed a few times. The chain combines TRBV7-3 with TRBJ1-1, with no clear D. Germline V gene sequence: CDR1 SGHTA, CDR2 FQGTGA. V gave up 2 bases and J gave up 5 bases, with 12 bases separating them. The CDR3 has 14 amino acids. The CDR3 loop reads CASSLAPAGTEAFF. In DNA, the CDR3 is TGTGCCAGCAGCTTAGCCCCCGCGGGGACTGAAGCTTTCTTT. The full variable domain, with the rest looked up from reference TRBV7-3 and TRBJ1-1, is GAGVSQTPSNKVTEKGKYVELRCDPISGHTALYWYRQSLGQGPEFLIYFQGTGAADDSGLPNDRFFAVRPEGSVSTLKIQRTERGDSAVYLCASSLAPAGTEAFFGQGTRLTVV.